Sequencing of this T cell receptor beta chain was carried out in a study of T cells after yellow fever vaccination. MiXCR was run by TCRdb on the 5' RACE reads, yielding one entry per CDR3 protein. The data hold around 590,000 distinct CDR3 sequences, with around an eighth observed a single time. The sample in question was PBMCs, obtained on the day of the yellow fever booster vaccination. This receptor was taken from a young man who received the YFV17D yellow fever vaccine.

The CDR3 here is CASSRLAVSYEQYF. The CDR3 DNA follows: TGTGCCAGCAGCCGACTAGCTGTCAGCTACGAGCAGTACTTC. The V and J genes are TRBV7-2 and TRBJ2-7, with 7 bases aligning to TRBD2. This CDR3 is 14 amino acids long. The V gene end was trimmed by 5 bases and the J gene end by 3 bases; junction bases not matched to a gene: 7. Per the germline V gene, CDR1 is SGHTA and CDR2 is FQGNSA. Based on the CDR3 plus reference TRBV7-2 and TRBJ2-7, the full variable domain is GAGVSQSPSNKVTEKGKDVELRCDPISGHTALYWYRQSLGQGLEFLIYFQGNSAPDKSGLPSDRFSAERTGGSVSTLTIQRTQQEDSAVYLCASSRLAVSYEQYFGPGTRLTVT.